The 32 T cell receptor beta chains presented below share a single source sample, sequenced in a study of T cells in Graves' hyperthyroidism and ophthalmopathy. Researchers amplified the TCR beta CDR3 regions from RNA transcripts. The TCR CDR3 was amplified in a first-round RT-PCR using the HTBI primer set. TCRdb itself ran the multiplex PCR reads through MiXCR, one entry per CDR3 protein. The data hold nearly 600,000 distinct CDR3 sequences, with approximately 13% observed a single time. The sequencing sample was made of blood. Receptors were obtained from a woman in her thirties with Graves' hyperthyroidism that later progressed to Graves' ophthalmopathy.

This clonotype appeared a few times. This CDR3 reads CAWMFLAGNTDTQYF. The DNA for the CDR3 is TGTGCCTGGATGTTTCTAGCGGGGAACACAGATACGCAGTATTTT. The rearrangement joins TRBV30 to TRBJ2-3; 9 bases are shared with TRBD2. CDR1 is GTSNPN, CDR2 SVGIG, per germline (reference sequence). The CDR3 is 15 residues long. The junction had 7 bases not matched to a gene; V was cut back by 4 bases and J by 2 bases.

This clonotype was seen repeatedly, ten times or more. The J gene is TRBJ2-7, the V gene TRBV5-1; TRBD1 is a possible D gene (5 bases). The germline CDR1 and CDR2 sequences are SGHRS and YFSETQ. The V end was cut by 6 bases, the J end by 5 bases, with 9 bases between. The CDR3 is 11 residues long. The CDR3 DNA reads as TGCGCCAGCAAAGACAGCCACGAGCAGTACTTC. Translating it yields CASKDSHEQYF.

About this clonotype: This clone may be a read error of a much larger clone one base away. V is TRBV9 and J is TRBJ1-1; a weak D match, TRBD1 (6 bases). The length of the CDR3 is 15 residues. The V gene's germline CDR1 is SGDLS and CDR2 YYNGEE. CDR3 bases: TGTGCCAGCAGCGTCTTAACAGGGTTGACCACTGAAGCTTCCTTT. Residues: CASSVLTGLTTEASF.

This clonotype occurred many times. This chain links TRBV30 with TRBJ1-1; D possibly corresponds to TRBD1 (5 bases). This CDR3 comprises 13 residues. Trimming took off 2 bases at V and 1 base at J, with 8 bases between the two ends. Germline V gene data show CDR1 as GTSNPN and CDR2 as SVGIG (reference sequence). CDR3 protein: CAWSWGPNTEAFF. The CDR3 DNA reads as TGTGCCTGGAGTTGGGGCCCGAACACTGAAGCTTTCTTT.

This clonotype was seen many times. The rearrangement uses TRBV28 and TRBJ2-7; 8 bases agree with TRBD2. The CDR3 is 13 amino acids. The ends lost 8 bases at V and 5 bases at J; junction bases unmatched: 8. Germline CDR1 reads MDHEN; CDR2 reads SYDVKM. CDR3 sequence: CASGLLTSDEQYF. The CDR3 nucleotides are TGTGCCAGCGGGTTGCTGACTAGCGACGAGCAGTACTTC.

This clonotype was counted at least ten times. The CDR3 bases are TGCAGTGCTAGCGGACAGGAAAAACTGTTTTTT. This codes for CSASGQEKLFF. The genes are TRBV20-1 and TRBJ1-4, with a tentative D call TRBD1 (6 bases). Per germline, CDR1 DFQATT and CDR2 SNEGSKA (reference sequence). V was cut by 3 bases and J by 8 bases, with 7 bases left in between. This CDR3 is built from 11 residues.

A few counts support this clonotype. This rearrangement joins TRBV24-1 to TRBJ2-1, with TRBD2 matching 9 bases. In germline, CDR1 is KGHDR, CDR2 SFDVKD. This CDR3 is built from 16 residues. The V segment lost 5 bases and the J segment 5 bases; nucleotides outside the gene matches: 9. The CDR3 sequence is CATSALAGGANNEQFF. DNA for the CDR3: TGTGCCACCAGTGCTCTGGCGGGAGGGGCAAACAATGAGCAGTTCTTC.

The table lists this clonotype with a count of one. One base away lies a much larger clone, so this may be a sequencing read error. The genes are TRBV30 and TRBJ2-1; D is perhaps TRBD1 (6 bases). Germline values: CDR1 GTSNPN, CDR2 SVGIG (reference sequence). The length of the CDR3 is 11 residues. CDR3 protein: CVWNRVNEQFF. In DNA form, the CDR3 reads TGTGTCTGGAACAGGGTTAATGAGCAGTTCTTC.

In this sample, this clonotype turned up many times. The chain carries TRBV28 and TRBJ1-6; D is perhaps TRBD1 (5 bases). The CDR3 runs 15 residues. Germline V lookup: CDR1 MDHEN, CDR2 SYDVKM. V dropped 6 bases and J dropped 10 bases, with 19 bases sitting between them. The CDR3 DNA is TGTGCCAGCAGAGACCAACAGGTTATCAGATCACCCCTCCACTTT. It translates to CASRDQQVIRSPLHF.

This clonotype was seen only a few times. The rearrangement joins TRBV6-1 to TRBJ1-2; D perhaps matches TRBD1 (6 bases). Germline loops: CDR1 MNHNS, CDR2 SASEGT. CDR3 length: 14 amino acids. The germline V and J ends were trimmed by 1 base and 8 bases, with 14 bases remaining between them. For the CDR3, the DNA is TGTGCCAGCAGTGAAGACAACAGGGAGGGCGGCTACACCTTC. Amino acids: CASSEDNREGGYTF.

This clonotype occurred a few times. The chain carries TRBV9 and TRBJ2-2; TRBD1 matches at 7 bases. The CDR3 totals 18 residues. The germline gives CDR1 SGDLS, CDR2 YYNGEE. The V segment lost 0 bases and the J segment 4 bases; nucleotides outside the gene matches: 12. This CDR3 reads CASSVAKGARTLTGELFF. The DNA of the CDR3 is TGTGCCAGCAGCGTAGCTAAGGGGGCCCGCACACTCACCGGGGAGCTGTTTTTT.

This rearrangement joins TRBV4-1 to TRBJ2-3, with 9 bases fitting TRBD1. The CDR3 covers 16 residues. The ends lost 0 bases at V and 4 bases at J; junction bases unmatched: 5. The germline CDR1 and CDR2 sequences are MGHRA and YSYEKL. The CDR3 reads CASSQETTGGSDTQYF. The DNA for the CDR3 is TGCGCCAGCAGCCAAGAGACGACAGGGGGATCAGATACGCAGTATTTT.

Regarding this clonotype: Given a much more abundant clone one base away, this may be a read error. This chain joins TRBV20-1 and TRBJ2-7, with 7 bases aligning to TRBD1. CDR1 is DFQATT and CDR2 is SNEGSKA in the germline V gene (reference sequence). The CDR3 covers 13 residues. V gave up 6 bases and J gave up 0 bases; unmatched junction bases: 5. The CDR3 sequence is CSAADRISYEQYF. CDR3 DNA: TGCAGTGCCGCGGACAGGATCTCCTACGAGCAGTACTTC.

This clonotype was found a few times. The rearrangement joins TRBV9 to TRBJ2-3; 9 nucleotides align to TRBD2. The germline CDR1 and CDR2 sequences are SGDLS and YYNGEE. V lost 4 bases and J lost 3; bases outside the gene matches: 12. The CDR3 is 17 residues long. The CDR3 reads CASSSRGAGGGTDTQYF. CDR3 coding DNA: TGTGCCAGCAGCTCTAGAGGAGCGGGAGGTGGAACAGATACGCAGTATTTT.

This clonotype was recorded many times. This chain connects TRBV2 to TRBJ2-1, with 8 bases aligning to TRBD2. Trimming at V came to 2 bases and at J to 8 bases, leaving 11 bases not matched to a gene. CDR1 SNHLY and CDR2 FYNNEI come from the germline V gene. The CDR3 covers 16 residues. This chain's CDR3 is CASSEIFGLASHEQFF. The CDR3 bases are TGTGCCAGCAGTGAAATTTTCGGACTAGCTTCCCATGAGCAGTTCTTC. Combining the CDR3 with reference TRBV2 and TRBJ2-1 gives the whole variable domain EPEVTQTPSHQVTQMGQEVILRCVPISNHLYFYWYRQILGQKVEFLVSFYNNEISEKSEIFDDQFSVERPDGSNFTLKIRSTKLEDSAMYFCASSEIFGLASHEQFFGPGTRLTVL.

This chain connects TRBV5-4 to TRBJ1-1; D gene ambiguous. The CDR3 covers 14 residues. Trimming took 0 bases from V and 1 from J, leaving 7 bases between them. CDR1 and CDR2 from the germline V gene are SGHNT and YYREEE (reference sequence). The CDR3 sequence is CASSLELSNTEAFF. CDR3 in DNA: TGTGCCAGCAGCTTGGAACTTTCGAACACTGAAGCTTTCTTT.

This clonotype was picked up many times. V and J are TRBV12-3 or TRBV12-4 and TRBJ1-5; the match to TRBD1 covers 8 bases. The CDR3 extends over 14 amino acids. V trimming: 5 bases; J trimming: 4 bases; junction bases outside the gene matches: 4. For the CDR3, the DNA is TGTGCCAGCAGTGAGACAGGGGCTAATCAGCCCCAGCATTTT. Amino acid sequence: CASSETGANQPQHF.

Turning to this clonotype: Since a much larger clone is just one base distant, this may be a read error. The V call is TRBV14, the J call TRBJ1-2; D unresolved. In germline, CDR1 is SGHDN, CDR2 FVKESK. Trimming removed 1 base at V and 7 bases at J, with 13 bases between. This CDR3 is built from 14 residues. The CDR3 protein is CASSQGRHDCGYTF. The CDR3 DNA is TGTGCCAGCAGCCAAGGCAGGCACGACTGTGGCTACACCTTC.

With regard to this clonotype: This may be a read error, as it is one base from a much larger clone. The genes are TRBV5-1 and TRBJ2-7; TRBD2 might be the D (5 bases). CDR3 size: 13 residues. Germline loops: CDR1 SGHRS, CDR2 YFSETQ. CDR3 nucleotide sequence: TGCGCCAGCAGCCTCTTGGGAGCCGGTGAGCGGTACTTC. Amino acid sequence: CASSLLGAGERYF.

This clonotype was seen ten or more times. This chain connects TRBV2 to TRBJ2-1; possibly TRBD1 for D (5 bases). CDR3 size: 15 residues. The V gene lost 3 bases and the J gene lost 0 bases, with 9 bases spanning the gap. CDR1 is SNHLY, CDR2 FYNNEI, per germline. The CDR3 coding sequence is TGTGCCAGCAGTGAGCAGGGCTTCTCCTACAATGAGCAGTTCTTC. Translating it yields CASSEQGFSYNEQFF.

This clonotype has at least ten counts. The chain couples TRBV24-1 to TRBJ2-2, with TRBD1 as a possible D gene (6 bases). Per germline, CDR1 KGHDR and CDR2 SFDVKD. The CDR3 extends over 16 amino acids. Trimming pared 4 bases from V and 1 base from J, leaving 12 bases between. Here the CDR3 reads CATSETTGKNTGELFF. CDR3 DNA sequence: TGTGCCACCAGTGAGACGACAGGAAAGAACACCGGGGAGCTGTTTTTT.

This clonotype was seen a few times. This chain uses TRBV24-1 with TRBJ2-1, with D uncertain. Germline CDR1 and CDR2: KGHDR and SFDVKD. The V end lost 7 bases, the J end lost 4 bases, and 10 bases lay between the germline ends. The CDR3 runs 13 residues. The CDR3 nucleotides are TGTGCCACCAGCTCCAAGGGATACAATGAGCAGTTCTTC. Amino acids: CATSSKGYNEQFF.

In regard to this clonotype: A single base separates this from a much larger clone, so it may be a read error. The chain carries TRBV7-9 and TRBJ2-6, with D possibly matching TRBD1 (5 bases). The CDR3 sequence is 13 residues long. CDR1 and CDR2 from the germline V gene are SEHNR and FQNEAQ (reference sequence). CDR3 bases: TGTGCCAGCAGCTTGCCTGGGGCCAACGTCCTGCCTTTC. This encodes CASSLPGANVLPF.

The table lists this clonotype with many counts. J is TRBJ1-2 and V is TRBV3-1; no clear D gene. Trimming took 0 bases from V and 5 from J, leaving 7 bases between them. This CDR3 contains 13 residues. The germline CDR1 and CDR2 sequences are LGHDT and YNNKEL (reference sequence). The CDR3 region is CASSQEAPYGYTF. The DNA of the CDR3 is TGTGCCAGCAGCCAAGAAGCACCTTATGGCTACACCTTC.

This clonotype was recorded at least ten times. V is TRBV10-3 and J is TRBJ2-7, with D possibly called TRBD1 or TRBD2 (6 bases each). V lost 4 bases and J lost 2, with 12 bases in between. Germline V gene lookup returns CDR1 ENHRY and CDR2 SYGVKD. CDR3 length: 14 residues. In nucleotides, the CDR3 is TGTGCCATCAGTGGGCGGGACACAACCTACGAGCAGTACTTC. This gives the protein CAISGRDTTYEQYF.

V usage is TRBV7-9 and J usage is TRBJ2-7, with 7 bases lining up with TRBD2. This CDR3 comprises 13 residues. Per germline, CDR1 SEHNR and CDR2 FQNEAQ (reference sequence). Trimming took 5 bases from V and 7 from J; bases not matched to a gene: 8. The CDR3 protein is CASSMLAGGEQYF. The CDR3, as DNA: TGTGCCAGCAGCATGTTAGCGGGTGGAGAGCAGTACTTC.

In this sample, this clonotype turned up many times. The chain joins TRBV7-2 to TRBJ1-1; D call uncertain. The CDR3 is 14 amino acids. V was pared by 3 bases and J by 7 bases, with 15 bases between. The germline gives CDR1 SGHTA, CDR2 FQGNSA. This CDR3 is CASSLAPGFGEAFF. The CDR3 region has the DNA TGTGCCAGCAGCTTGGCACCCGGGTTCGGTGAAGCTTTCTTT.

This clonotype was seen repeatedly, ten times or more. This chain connects TRBV18 to TRBJ2-7; 7 bases map to TRBD1. Germline assignment: CDR1 KGHSH and CDR2 LQKENI. This CDR3 is built from 15 residues. Trimming removed 6 bases from V and 7 bases from J; junction bases left unmatched: 15. CDR3 sequence: CASSPSGTANGEQYF. The CDR3 DNA reads TGTGCCAGCTCCCCCTCAGGGACAGCGAATGGGGAGCAGTACTTC.

This clonotype was observed a few times. This clone may be a read error of a much larger clone one base away. The genes are TRBV11-2 and TRBJ2-7; 10 bases align to TRBD2. This CDR3 spans 16 amino acids. CDR1 SGHAT and CDR2 FQNNGV come from the germline V gene. Trimming cost V 5 bases and J 0 bases; bases outside gene matches: 7. CDR3 sequence reads: CASSRGPSGSSYEQYF. Written as DNA, the CDR3 is TGTGCCAGCAGCCGAGGCCCTAGCGGGAGCTCCTACGAGCAGTACTTC.

The chain links TRBV19 to TRBJ1-2, with a possible D match to TRBD1 (5 bases). Deletions cut 6 bases from V and 4 bases from J, with 12 bases between. CDR1 is LNHDA, CDR2 SQIVND, per germline (reference sequence). This CDR3 region has 13 residues. The CDR3 is CASSEGISYGYTF. CDR3 coding DNA: TGTGCCAGTAGCGAGGGGATAAGCTATGGCTACACCTTC.

About this clonotype itself: This clone may be a read error of a much larger clone one base away. This chain joins TRBV9 and TRBJ2-7, with 7 bases identical to TRBD2. The germline gives CDR1 SGDLS, CDR2 YYNGEE. This CDR3 is 14 amino acids long. This chain's CDR3 is CASSASGEGYGQYF. CDR3 in DNA: TGTGCCAGCAGCGCATCGGGGGAGGGTTACGGGCAGTACTTC.

This clonotype was observed at least ten times. The J gene is TRBJ1-5, the V gene TRBV28; a weak D match, TRBD1 (6 bases). Germline V gives CDR1 MDHEN, CDR2 SYDVKM. V was shortened by 4 bases and J by 6 bases, with 16 bases between the two germline ends. The CDR3 loop spans 15 amino acids. The DNA for the CDR3 is TGTGCCAGCAGTTCCCCCGCCGGGGGCAGTCAGCCCCAGCATTTT. Its translation is CASSSPAGGSQPQHF.